This TCR beta chain is from a study of blood T cell repertoires in COVID-19. Study in general: COVID-19 samples collected from the United States, Italy and Spain covered acute and convalescent phases. From T cells, B-cell-depleted T cells, or PBMCs came the material, which was cDNA or gDNA.

The length of the CDR3 is 15 residues. CDR1 is MDHEN, CDR2 SYDVKM, per germline. Between the trimmed V and J ends, which lost 4 bases and 1 base, there was a span of 13 bases. Some clones are missing from TCRdb's copy, which holds only in-frame ones; the method was immunoSEQ multiplex PCR. The sample lists 90,000 to 100,000 clones, more than 70% occurring once. This rearrangement joins TRBV28 to TRBJ1-1; D may be TRBD1 (5 bases). Sequenced input: peripheral blood. The receptor was isolated from a man aged 50 to 60 with COVID-19, enrolled during active disease. This chain's CDR3 is CASSSPGQPNTEAFF. The CDR3 coding sequence is TGTGCCAGCAGTTCCCCCGGACAACCGAACACTGAAGCTTTCTTT.